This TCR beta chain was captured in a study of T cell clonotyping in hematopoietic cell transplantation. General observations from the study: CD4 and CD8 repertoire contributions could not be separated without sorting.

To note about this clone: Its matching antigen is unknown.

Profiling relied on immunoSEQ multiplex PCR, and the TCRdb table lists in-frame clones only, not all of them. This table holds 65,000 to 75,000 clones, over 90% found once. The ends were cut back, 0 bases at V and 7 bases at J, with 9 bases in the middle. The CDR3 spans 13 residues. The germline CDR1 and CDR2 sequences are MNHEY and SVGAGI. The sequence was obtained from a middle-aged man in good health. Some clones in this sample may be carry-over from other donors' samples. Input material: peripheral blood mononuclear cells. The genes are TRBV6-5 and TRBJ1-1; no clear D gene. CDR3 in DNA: TGTGCCAGCAGTTACTCAGAGGCAGGTGAAGCTTTCTTT. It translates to CASSYSEAGEAFF.